What follows are 6 T cell receptor beta chains derived from one specimen sequenced in a study of human T cells and chemical hapten exposure (dated by TCRdb to the early 2020s). Receptor libraries were prepared by RACE. The sample was run on a NextSeq 500. In TCRdb, the public reads were trimmed at Q25 with fastp and aligned with MiXCR, with productive beta chains retained. Rows matching on CDR3 protein sequence are summarized as one entry with the most common DNA and genes. Counted in this sample were under 200,000 distinct CDR3 sequences; 30% of them appeared once. The ten largest account for nearly 3% of the sample. The time point label for this specimen denotes: pre-sensitization, week 0. The treatment or condition tag for this specimen amounts to: therapeutic diphenylcyclopropenone sensitization with weekly scalp DPC. Sequencing used whole blood, obtained in connection with sensitization to the hapten diphenylcyclopropenone (DPC). The receptors derive from a woman aged 30 to 39 with alopecia areata. Some clones in this sample may be carry-over from other donors' samples.

V usage is TRBV15 and J usage is TRBJ1-4; D gene ambiguous. Germline CDR1 reads LNHNV; CDR2 reads YYDKDF (reference sequence). V lost 0 bases and J 7 bases, leaving 9 bases between the germline ends. CDR3 length: 14 residues. The CDR3 sequence: CATSRDQYSEKLFF. The CDR3 DNA is TGTGCCACCAGCAGAGATCAGTACAGTGAAAAACTGTTTTTT.

V gene TRBV29-1 combines with J gene TRBJ1-4; D remains unclear. The V and J ends lost 4 bases and 0 bases respectively, with 3 bases between them. Germline V gene data show CDR1 as SQVTM and CDR2 as ANQGSEA. This CDR3 contains 12 residues. CDR3: CSVGATNEKLFF. Here the CDR3 DNA reads TGCAGCGTTGGGGCAACTAATGAAAAACTGTTTTTT.

The J gene is TRBJ2-7, the V gene TRBV7-2, with no clear D. The CDR3 has 13 amino acids. The germline CDR1 and CDR2 sequences are SGHTA and FQGNSA. Trimming left V 1 base short and J 3 bases short, with 7 bases between. In nucleotides, the CDR3 is TGTGCCAGCAGCTTAGTACAGCGCTACGAGCAGTACTTC. Its translation: CASSLVQRYEQYF.

This clonotype was observed a few times. This chain links TRBV9 with TRBJ2-7; either TRBD1 or TRBD2 may supply D (5 bases each). This CDR3 spans 15 amino acids. Germline V gene lookup returns CDR1 SGDLS and CDR2 YYNGEE. Trimming removed 5 bases at V and 2 bases at J, with 17 bases between. CDR3: CASSDSPGVPYEQYF. The CDR3 nucleotides read TGTGCCAGCAGTGACAGCCCCGGGGTCCCCTACGAGCAGTACTTC. Complete variable domain (other parts from reference TRBV9 and TRBJ2-7): DSGVTQTPKHLITATGQRVTLRCSPRSGDLSVYWYQQSLDQGLQFLIQYYNGEERAKGNILERFSAQQFPDLHSELNLSSLELGDSALYFCASSDSPGVPYEQYFGPGTRLTVT.

V gene TRBV18 combines with J gene TRBJ1-3; D not resolved. The CDR3 sequence is 16 residues long. Trimming cost V 6 bases and J 0 bases, with 15 bases left between them. The germline CDR1 and CDR2 sequences are KGHSH and LQKENI. The DNA for the CDR3 is TGTGCCAGCTCGCAGGCAGGACCGAGCTCTGGAAACACCATATATTTT. The encoded protein is CASSQAGPSSGNTIYF.

This chain links TRBV29-1 with TRBJ1-2, with 7 bases that match TRBD1. The length of the CDR3 is 15 residues. Germline CDR1 reads SQVTM; CDR2 reads ANQGSEA. The junction had 10 bases not matched to a gene; V was cut back by 4 bases and J by 2 bases. CDR3 coding DNA: TGCAGCGTTGGCGGTCAGGGGGACGGGAACTATGGCTACACCTTC. Protein sequence: CSVGGQGDGNYGYTF.